The clone carrying this T cell receptor (beta chain) has a handful of counts. As yet, its antigen is unknown. This specimen comes from a study of regulatory T cells in long-lasting Graves disease. Findings of the study overall: Persistent disease favored TRBV28, TRBJ1-2 and TRBJ2-5.

Construction of the TCR beta libraries employed iRepertoire HTBI primers in conjunction with Arm-PCR of CDR3 regions. In TCRdb, the multiplex PCR reads were re-called with MiXCR into one record per CDR3 protein. The repertoire holds 350,000 to 550,000 distinct CDR3 sequences, approximately 14% seen once, with approximately 17% in the top ten. Noted time point: newly diagnosed GD, antithyroid drugs for less than 3 months. From RNA extracted from PBMCs, the TCR library was made. Trimming stripped 10 bases from V and 0 bases from J, with 9 bases between. The length of the CDR3 is 12 residues. Per germline, CDR1 SEHNR and CDR2 FQNEAQ (reference sequence). The data also belong to a second study, concerning T cells in Graves' hyperthyroidism and ophthalmopathy.

This sequence joins TRBV7-9 and TRBJ1-2, with D possibly TRBD1 on 6 matching bases. The sequenced sample was peripheral blood mononuclear cells (PBMCs), obtained at new diagnosis, from a patient treated with antithyroid drugs. This receptor was identified in a woman between 45 and 60 years old with Graves disease. The CDR3 sequence: CATRGANYGYTF. The CDR3 DNA is TGTGCCACCAGGGGAGCTAACTATGGCTACACCTTC.